These 7 T cell receptor beta chains were all obtained from the same sample, sequenced in a study of blood T cell repertoires in COVID-19. The data were produced by immunoSEQ multiplex PCR, yet TCRdb's version contains in-frame clones alone and is incomplete. The data contain 40,000 to 55,000 clones, roughly 88% of them singletons. Sequenced sample: peripheral blood. The receptor source for this set is a human donor in a cohort sampled during active COVID-19.

This chain uses TRBV6-1 with TRBJ1-2; 9 bases agree with TRBD1. V shed 3 bases and J 5 bases; nucleotides not matched to a gene: 7. Germline assignment: CDR1 MNHNS and CDR2 SASEGT. The CDR3 sequence is 15 residues long. The DNA for the CDR3 is TGTGCCAGCAGTGACCCCCCGGGACAGGGATATGGCTACACCTTC. Translated, it gives CASSDPPGQGYGYTF.

This clone has more than one count but fewer than ten. This chain links TRBV27 with TRBJ2-3, with D perhaps TRBD2 (6 bases). The CDR3 is 15 amino acids. The V and J ends lost 3 bases and 5 bases respectively, with 15 bases between them. Germline CDR1 is MNHEY and CDR2 is SMNVEV (reference sequence). The CDR3 DNA reads TGTGCCAGCAGTTTCCCTAGACCTAGCGAAGATACGCAGTATTTT. It yields the protein CASSFPRPSEDTQYF.

This rearrangement joins TRBV7-2 to TRBJ2-2; TRBD2 is a possible D gene (5 bases). V was trimmed by 2 bases and J by 6 bases, leaving 10 bases between them. This CDR3 is built from 14 residues. Germline loops: CDR1 SGHTA, CDR2 FQGNSA. CDR3 DNA sequence: TGTGCCAGCAGCTTACCGGGATTCGCCGGGGAGCTGTTTTTT. Residues: CASSLPGFAGELFF.

The J gene is TRBJ2-5, the V gene TRBV18; D uncertain. Trimming stripped 6 bases from V and 5 bases from J, with 13 bases between. Looked up from germline, CDR1 is KGHSH and CDR2 is LQKENI. The CDR3 is 13 amino acids. CDR3 loop: CASSLGVTETQYF. For the CDR3, the DNA is TGTGCCAGCTCCCTGGGCGTTACTGAGACCCAGTACTTC.

J is TRBJ2-7 and V is TRBV7-9; 13 bases line up with TRBD2. The junction had 4 bases not matched to a gene; V was cut back by 4 bases and J by 1 base. The V gene's germline CDR1 is SEHNR and CDR2 FQNEAQ (reference sequence). The CDR3 covers 16 residues. The CDR3 DNA follows: TGTGCCAGCAGCTCGGGACTAGCGGGATCGTCCTACGAGCAGTACTTC. Protein product: CASSSGLAGSSYEQYF.

This clone was recorded once. This chain joins TRBV24-1 and TRBJ2-5, with D perhaps TRBD1 (5 bases). The V end lost 2 bases, the J end lost 1 base, and 10 bases lay between the germline ends. Germline values: CDR1 KGHDR, CDR2 SFDVKD. This CDR3 comprises 15 residues. DNA for the CDR3: TGTGCCACCAGTGATTCCCGACAGATCCAAGAGACCCAGTACTTC. Its protein product is CATSDSRQIQETQYF.

The chain links TRBV30 to TRBJ2-1; D possibly corresponds to TRBD2 (6 bases). Germline V gives CDR1 GTSNPN, CDR2 SVGIG (reference sequence). This CDR3 is 11 amino acids long. V shed 4 bases and J shed 8 bases, with 9 bases lying between them. As DNA, the CDR3 is TGTGCCTGGACCCCGGGGGATGAGCAGTTCTTC. Its protein product is CAWTPGDEQFF.